Listed here are 25 T cell receptor beta chains from one sample, sequenced in a study of blood T cell repertoires in COVID-19. Assay: immunoSEQ multiplex PCR; the TCRdb copy retains only in-frame clones and omits some. The repertoire consists of more than 110,000 clones, with 84% occurring once and the leading ten covering over 5%. The sequencing input was peripheral blood. The receptors shown here come from a human donor in a cohort sampled during active COVID-19.

J is TRBJ1-2 and V is TRBV6-2 or TRBV6-3; TRBD1 matches at 7 bases. The CDR3 extends over 13 amino acids. J lost 8 bases, V lost 6 bases, and 9 bases had no gene match. CDR1 and CDR2 (germline): MNHEY, SVGEGT. CDR3 in amino acids: CASSFRQGHGYTF. The CDR3 coding sequence is TGTGCCAGCAGCTTTCGACAGGGCCACGGCTACACCTTC.

This chain links TRBV5-5 with TRBJ2-7; maybe TRBD1 (6 bases). Trimming took off 1 base at V and 0 bases at J, with 11 bases between the two ends. Per the germline V gene, CDR1 is SGHKS and CDR2 is YYEKEE (reference sequence). The CDR3 length is 15 residues. The DNA of the CDR3 is TGTGCCAGCAGCTTGATGACAGGATCCTCCTACGAGCAGTACTTC. Protein sequence: CASSLMTGSSYEQYF.

The chain recombines TRBV7-2 with TRBJ2-2; no clear D. The CDR3 sequence is 12 residues long. CDR1 is SGHTA, CDR2 FQGNSA, per germline. The V end lost 4 bases, the J end lost 4 bases, and 4 bases lay between the germline ends. The CDR3 DNA is TGTGCCAGCAGCTCGAGCACCGGGGAGCTGTTTTTT. Translating it yields CASSSSTGELFF.

The rearrangement links TRBV7-6 to TRBJ2-7; TRBD2 agrees at 10 bases. Germline CDR1 and CDR2: SGHVS and FNYEAQ. Germline trimming cut 1 base from V and 0 bases from J; bases unmatched to any gene: 9. This CDR3 comprises 18 residues. The CDR3 loop reads CASSLGVAGGSTSYEQYF. In DNA form, the CDR3 reads TGTGCCAGCAGCTTAGGGGTAGCGGGGGGCTCAACCTCCTACGAGCAGTACTTC.

This clone was observed once. The CDR3 region has the DNA TGTGCCAGCAGTGAAGCGCTTGGGGCAGGGAGGGGCCGCTTTCGATATGGCTACACCTTC. It is translated as CASSEALGAGRGRFRYGYTF. This chain uses TRBV2 with TRBJ1-2; D is possibly TRBD1 (5 bases). Germline loops: CDR1 SNHLY, CDR2 FYNNEI. There are 20 residues in the CDR3. V lost 0 bases to trimming and J lost 5 bases, with 28 bases between them.

The genes are TRBV3-1 (or the pseudogene TRBV3-2) and TRBJ2-7, with 7 bases aligning to TRBD2. V was pared by 5 bases and J by 3 bases, with 1 base of the junction left unmatched. Germline CDR1 is LGHDT and CDR2 is YNNKEL (reference sequence). The CDR3 loop spans 12 amino acids. The CDR3 DNA is TGTGCCAGCAGCTCGGGGGGCTACGAGCAGTACTTC. Amino acid sequence: CASSSGGYEQYF.

V usage is TRBV3-1 (or the pseudogene TRBV3-2) and J usage is TRBJ1-1, with D possibly being TRBD1 (6 bases). The CDR3 covers 12 residues. CDR1 and CDR2 from the germline V gene are LGHDT and YNNKEL (reference sequence). V lost 1 base, J lost 7 bases, and 7 bases lay in between. The CDR3 reads CASSQVGGEAFF. The DNA for the CDR3 is TGTGCCAGCAGCCAAGTAGGGGGTGAAGCTTTCTTT.

V gene TRBV7-6 combines with J gene TRBJ2-7; the match to TRBD2 covers 13 bases. The trim removed 5 bases at V and 0 bases at J, leaving 4 bases unmatched. Looked up from germline, CDR1 is SGHVS and CDR2 is FNYEAQ. The CDR3 has 16 residues. CDR3 DNA: TGTGCCAGCAGCAAACTAGCGGGGGGGGGCTCCTACGAGCAGTACTTC. Amino acid sequence: CASSKLAGGGSYEQYF.

This clone was picked up one time. The J gene is TRBJ2-1, the V gene TRBV20-1; D uncertain. This CDR3 region has 10 residues. Germline CDR1 is DFQATT and CDR2 is SNEGSKA (reference sequence). Deletions cut 6 bases from V and 4 bases from J, with 4 bases between. CDR3 residues: CSARYNEQFF. The CDR3 nucleotides read TGCAGTGCCCGGTACAATGAGCAGTTCTTC.

This clone has just one count. V and J are TRBV19 and TRBJ2-5; D may be TRBD1 (5 bases). Trimming shortened V by 6 bases and J by 4 bases, and 15 bases separated the two germline ends. The CDR3 is made up of 14 amino acids. Germline V lookup: CDR1 LNHDA, CDR2 SQIVND (reference sequence). CDR3 in DNA: TGTGCCAGTAGAGGGGCCCCACCCGGAGAGACCCAGTACTTC. Its protein product is CASRGAPPGETQYF.

This clone turned up a few times. Other DNA variants within this sample encode the same CDR3. The chain uses TRBV28 and TRBJ2-7; 8 bases align to TRBD1. The CDR3 totals 15 residues. Germline V gives CDR1 MDHEN, CDR2 SYDVKM. With V trimmed by 4 bases and J by 2 bases, 7 bases remained unmatched. CDR3 bases: TGTGCCAGCAGTTCAACAGGGGGTGGAACCTACGAGCAGTACTTC. Translation gives CASSSTGGGTYEQYF.

The chain is built from TRBV6-6 and TRBJ1-6, with TRBD1 identical over 7 bases. The V gene end was trimmed by 2 bases and the J gene end by 6 bases; junction bases not matched to a gene: 7. This CDR3 is 16 amino acids long. Per the germline V gene, CDR1 is MNHNY and CDR2 is SVGAGI (reference sequence). CDR3 protein: CASSYPRQGGNSPLHF. The CDR3 DNA follows: TGTGCCAGCAGTTACCCCCGGCAGGGGGGTAATTCACCCCTCCACTTT.

This clone has a single count. This sequence joins TRBV5-4 and TRBJ1-2; a possible D gene is TRBD1 (6 bases). The CDR3 has 14 amino acids. The germline gives CDR1 SGHNT, CDR2 YYREEE (reference sequence). The V end was cut by 7 bases, the J end by 3 bases, with 16 bases between. The CDR3 nucleotides read TGTGCCAGCTATGGGGGCGCTTTGGACTATGGCTACACCTTC. This gives the protein CASYGGALDYGYTF.

V usage is TRBV6-2 or TRBV6-3 and J usage is TRBJ1-5; 9 bases are a match to TRBD1. CDR3 length: 15 residues. Germline CDR1 and CDR2: MNHEY and SVGEGT. Losses at the gene ends were 5 bases for V and 5 bases for J; bases not matched to a gene: 7. The CDR3 loop reads CASSKGTGLDQPQHF. The CDR3 nucleotides are TGTGCCAGCAGTAAAGGGACAGGGCTCGATCAGCCCCAGCATTTT.

V and J are TRBV7-2 and TRBJ2-7, with a weak D call TRBD1 (6 bases). The CDR3 is made up of 16 amino acids. Germline assignment: CDR1 SGHTA and CDR2 FQGNSA. V was shortened by 5 bases and J by 2 bases, with 19 bases between the two germline ends. This chain's CDR3 is CASSNAGTYSTYEQYF. CDR3 coding DNA: TGTGCCAGCAGCAATGCCGGGACATATTCTACCTACGAGCAGTACTTC.

The chain uses TRBV4-3 and TRBJ2-1, with 12 bases aligning to TRBD1. The CDR3 spans 17 residues. CDR1 LGHNA and CDR2 YSLEER come from the germline V gene. J gave up 7 bases and V 7 bases, and 14 bases lay outside the gene matches. CDR3 residues: CASKPNGTGGALNEQFF. The CDR3 coding sequence is TGCGCCAGCAAGCCGAACGGGACAGGGGGCGCGTTGAATGAGCAGTTCTTC.

This clone appeared a single time. The gene calls are TRBV13 and TRBJ1-1, with TRBD1 matching 9 bases. This CDR3 is built from 15 residues. Germline V lookup: CDR1 PRHDT, CDR2 FYEKMQ (reference sequence). The trim removed 5 bases at V and 0 bases at J, leaving 4 bases unmatched. This CDR3 is CASSHGTGMNTEAFF. The CDR3 DNA reads as TGTGCCAGCAGCCACGGGACAGGGATGAACACTGAAGCTTTCTTT.

This clone came up once. The chain recombines TRBV7-2 with TRBJ2-1, with D possibly TRBD1 on 6 matching bases. The CDR3 has 12 amino acids. CDR1 is SGHTA and CDR2 is FQGNSA in the germline V gene. V was clipped by 4 bases and J by 6 bases, with 7 bases between them. The CDR3 bases are TGTGCCAGCAGCTCACAGGGCAATGAGCAGTTCTTC. Its protein is CASSSQGNEQFF.

This sequence joins TRBV19 and TRBJ1-1; TRBD1 matches at 8 bases. V gave up 6 bases and J gave up 1 base; unmatched junction bases: 4. In germline, CDR1 is LNHDA, CDR2 SQIVND (reference sequence). CDR3 size: 14 residues. This CDR3 is CASRGTGRNTEAFF. In nucleotides, the CDR3 is TGTGCCAGTAGGGGGACAGGCCGGAACACTGAAGCTTTCTTT.

J is TRBJ2-7 and V is TRBV18, with 10 bases lining up with TRBD2. Germline V CDR1 and CDR2: KGHSH, LQKENI. V lost 8 bases to trimming and J lost 0 bases; unmatched junction nucleotides: 16. The CDR3 runs 18 residues. DNA of the CDR3: TGTGCCAGCGCCCAGATGGTAGCGGGGGGCACGAGCTCCTACGAGCAGTACTTC. Its translation: CASAQMVAGGTSSYEQYF.

The chain carries TRBV19 and TRBJ1-3; D remains ambiguous. The V gene lost 4 bases and the J gene lost 0 bases, with 13 bases spanning the gap. Germline lookup yields CDR1 LNHDA and CDR2 SQIVND (reference sequence). CDR3 length: 16 residues. CDR3 protein: CASSTSLLSSGNTIYF. In DNA, the CDR3 is TGTGCCAGTAGTACTTCACTACTGAGCTCTGGAAACACCATATATTTT.

The chain has TRBV5-1 and TRBJ1-3, with D tentatively TRBD1 (5 bases). From germline, CDR1 is SGHRS and CDR2 YFSETQ. The CDR3 runs 16 residues. Deletions cut 0 bases from V and 1 base from J, with 11 bases between. The CDR3 loop reads CASSLDSGASGNTIYF. The CDR3, as DNA: TGCGCCAGCAGCTTGGACAGTGGGGCGTCTGGAAACACCATATATTTT.

The chain links TRBV15 to TRBJ1-1, with unresolved D. V was trimmed by 5 bases and J by 5 bases, leaving 12 bases between them. The CDR3 consists of 13 residues. In germline, CDR1 is LNHNV, CDR2 YYDKDF (reference sequence). This CDR3 reads CATSGDRRTEAFF. DNA for the CDR3: TGTGCCACCAGCGGTGACCGGAGGACTGAAGCTTTCTTT.

This chain links TRBV19 with TRBJ1-6; TRBD1 matches at 9 bases. The CDR3 covers 15 residues. Germline V gene data show CDR1 as LNHDA and CDR2 as SQIVND (reference sequence). Unmatched junction bases numbered 10, after V lost 6 bases and J lost 10 bases. Written as DNA, the CDR3 is TGTGCCAGTAGCCCGACAGGGGGGGTGGAATCACCCCTCCACTTT. Its protein product is CASSPTGGVESPLHF. The whole variable domain, remainder taken from reference TRBV19 and TRBJ1-6, is DGGITQSPKYLFRKEGQNVTLSCEQNLNHDAMYWYRQDPGQGLRLIYYSQIVNDFQKGDIAEGYSVSREKKESFPLTVTSAQKNPTAFYLCASSPTGGVESPLHFGNGTRLTVT.

The V call is TRBV28, the J call TRBJ1-5, with TRBD1 as a possible D gene (6 bases). Per germline, CDR1 MDHEN and CDR2 SYDVKM. This CDR3 comprises 14 residues. The V end was cut by 5 bases, the J end by 5 bases, with 13 bases between. CDR3 in DNA: TGTGCCAGCAGTGGGGGCCCAAGGCATCAGCCCCAGCATTTT. Protein sequence: CASSGGPRHQPQHF. Looking up the rest from reference TRBV28 and TRBJ1-5 gives the full variable domain: DVKVTQSSRYLVKRTGEKVFLECVQDMDHENMFWYRQDPGLGLRLIYFSYDVKMKEKGDIPEGYSVSREKKERFSLILESASTNQTSMYLCASSGGPRHQPQHFGDGTRLSIL.